These 17 T cell receptor beta chains were sequenced from one sample in a study of shared clonotypes between healthy human individuals. Naive CD8 cells comprised CD45RO-negative, CCR7-positively selected cells, excluding terminally differentiated effector memory CD45RA+ cells. The assay was immunoSEQ multiplex PCR, and TCRdb's table has in-frame clones only and misses some. The table has about 2,200,000 clones, roughly 91% seen once. Sequencing was performed on naive CD8+ T cells from PBMCs. The source of these receptors is a man between 18 and 35 years old in good health. Some clones in this sample may be carry-over from other donors' samples.

The rearrangement uses TRBV7-2 and TRBJ1-1; D possibly corresponds to TRBD1 (6 bases). The CDR3 covers 16 residues. V lost 8 bases to trimming and J lost 2 bases, with 21 bases between them. Germline CDR1 SGHTA, CDR2 FQGNSA. CDR3 region: CASHEGAGTTNTEAFF. The CDR3 region has the DNA TGTGCCAGCCACGAGGGAGCCGGGACAACTAACACTGAAGCTTTCTTT.

The genes are TRBV13 and TRBJ1-3; D possibly corresponds to TRBD1 (5 bases). CDR3 length: 19 amino acids. The germline V and J ends were trimmed by 4 bases and 0 bases, with 22 bases remaining between them. Per the germline V gene, CDR1 is PRHDT and CDR2 is FYEKMQ (reference sequence). In nucleotides, the CDR3 is TGTGCCAGCAGCTCGCGGGACTCATATCTACGACCCTCTGGAAACACCATATATTTT. Translating it yields CASSSRDSYLRPSGNTIYF.

V is TRBV19 and J is TRBJ2-1; TRBD2 agrees at 8 bases. Trimming cost V 6 bases and J 1 base; bases outside gene matches: 8. The CDR3 extends over 16 amino acids. In germline, CDR1 is LNHDA, CDR2 SQIVND (reference sequence). The chain's CDR3 is CASRPGLAWSYNEQFF. For the CDR3, the DNA is TGTGCCAGTAGACCCGGACTAGCTTGGTCCTACAATGAGCAGTTCTTC.

The V gene is TRBV5-4, the J gene TRBJ2-2; 12 positions match TRBD2. Looked up from germline, CDR1 is SGHNT and CDR2 is YYREEE (reference sequence). The trim removed 0 bases at V and 7 bases at J, leaving 4 bases unmatched. The CDR3 has 16 residues. The CDR3 protein is CASSLGLAGVDGELFF. As DNA, the CDR3 is TGTGCCAGCAGCTTGGGACTAGCGGGAGTTGACGGGGAGCTGTTTTTT.

This chain uses TRBV7-9 with TRBJ1-3; D might be TRBD1 (6 bases). This CDR3 contains 15 residues. V dropped 7 bases and J dropped 0 bases, with 13 bases sitting between them. Germline-derived CDR1 and CDR2 are SEHNR and FQNEAQ (reference sequence). CDR3 in DNA: TGTGCCAGCATCGAGGGGGGGCCCTCTGGAAACACCATATATTTT. Residues: CASIEGGPSGNTIYF.

The V and J genes are TRBV6-6 and TRBJ2-7; 9 bases line up with TRBD1. The CDR3 sequence is 16 residues long. CDR1 and CDR2 from the germline V gene are MNHNY and SVGAGI (reference sequence). Trimming removed 2 bases from V and 1 base from J; junction bases left unmatched: 6. The CDR3 is CASSYTRQGGSYEQYF. CDR3 nucleotide sequence: TGTGCCAGCAGTTACACCAGACAGGGGGGGTCCTACGAGCAGTACTTC.

The chain employs TRBV6-1 and TRBJ1-5; D might be TRBD1 (5 bases). The V end lost 1 base, the J end lost 2 bases, and 9 bases lay between the germline ends. The CDR3 contains 15 residues. The germline CDR1 and CDR2 sequences are MNHNS and SASEGT. The DNA for the CDR3 is TGTGCCAGCAGTGAAGTCAGGGATGGCAATCAGCCCCAGCATTTT. This gives the protein CASSEVRDGNQPQHF.

This clone was counted a few times. CDR3 protein: CASSQGEAFF. CDR3 nucleotide sequence: TGTGCCAGTTCACAGGGCGAAGCTTTCTTT. The chain is built from TRBV16 and TRBJ1-1; tentatively, D is TRBD1 (6 bases). Trimming took 9 bases from V and 8 from J, leaving 10 bases between them. The CDR3 is made up of 10 amino acids. The V gene's germline CDR1 is KGHSY and CDR2 FQNENV.

The genes are TRBV9 and TRBJ1-4; 9 nucleotides match TRBD1. This CDR3 spans 18 amino acids. Germline V CDR1 and CDR2: SGDLS, YYNGEE. Trimming at V came to 0 bases and at J to 6 bases, leaving 12 bases not matched to a gene. CDR3 sequence reads: CASSVGSGTGYLDEKLFF. The CDR3 DNA follows: TGTGCCAGCAGCGTAGGTTCCGGGACAGGGTATTTGGATGAAAAACTGTTTTTT.

DNA of the CDR3: TGTGCCAGCAGTTTTACTCAGGAGCAGTTCTTC. Protein: CASSFTQEQFF. This chain connects TRBV28 to TRBJ2-1; D uncertain. The CDR3 is 11 amino acids. CDR1 and CDR2 from the germline V gene are MDHEN and SYDVKM. Trimming removed 3 bases at V and 10 bases at J, with 7 bases between.

V is TRBV6-5 and J is TRBJ2-3; D may be TRBD2 (6 bases). CDR1 and CDR2 (germline): MNHEY, SVGAGI. The CDR3 loop spans 14 amino acids. The V end was cut by 3 bases, the J end by 5 bases, with 12 bases between. The CDR3 region has the DNA TGTGCCAGCAGTTATTCTAGGGGAGGAGATACGCAGTATTTT. The encoded protein is CASSYSRGGDTQYF.

J is TRBJ2-6 and V is TRBV7-9; 7 bases map to TRBD1. V lost 1 base and J lost 1; bases outside the gene matches: 10. Germline V gene data show CDR1 as SEHNR and CDR2 as FQNEAQ (reference sequence). The CDR3 covers 19 residues. DNA of the CDR3: TGTGCCAGCAGCTTAGGTCCGACAGGGAGTCGTTCTGGGGCCAACGTCCTGACTTTC. It translates to CASSLGPTGSRSGANVLTF.

V gene TRBV6-5 combines with J gene TRBJ2-1, with TRBD1 matching over 7 bases. The length of the CDR3 is 13 residues. Germline V CDR1 and CDR2: MNHEY, SVGAGI. V gave up 10 bases and J gave up 6 bases; unmatched junction bases: 9. CDR3: CATCSTGANEQFF. In DNA form, the CDR3 reads TGTGCCACCTGTTCCACAGGGGCCAATGAGCAGTTCTTC.

The chain is built from TRBV28 and TRBJ1-1, with unresolved D. Germline assignment: CDR1 MDHEN and CDR2 SYDVKM. Trimming took 8 bases from V and 7 from J, leaving 20 bases between them. This CDR3 region has 14 residues. The DNA for the CDR3 is TGTGCCAGCCTACCCCTAGACACCAGGTTTGAAGCTTTCTTT. It encodes CASLPLDTRFEAFF.

About this clone itself: Within the sample, other DNA sequences also encode this same CDR3. The chain uses TRBV29-1 and TRBJ2-2; D remains ambiguous. Trimming cost V 7 bases and J 1 base, with 7 bases left between them. Germline CDR1 SQVTM, CDR2 ANQGSEA. CDR3 length equals 12 residues. CDR3 sequence: CSAGGNTGELFF. The CDR3 coding sequence is TGCAGCGCCGGCGGGAACACCGGGGAGCTGTTTTTT.

The chain uses TRBV12-5 and TRBJ2-5, with 8 bases identical to TRBD2. CDR3 length equals 13 residues. The J segment lost 4 bases and the V segment lost 7 bases, leaving 5 bases of the junction unmatched. Per germline, CDR1 LGHNT and CDR2 FRNRAP. CDR3 region: CASAMTSVETQYF. CDR3 nucleotide sequence: TGTGCTAGTGCCATGACTAGCGTAGAGACCCAGTACTTC.

The chain combines TRBV28 with TRBJ1-5; D possibly corresponds to TRBD1 (6 bases). V was trimmed by 7 bases and J by 6 bases, leaving 19 bases between them. Germline CDR1 MDHEN, CDR2 SYDVKM. This CDR3 has 15 amino acids. The DNA of the CDR3 is TGTGCCAGCAACCTACAGGGTGTCGGGGGTCAGCCCCAGCATTTT. Amino acid sequence: CASNLQGVGGQPQHF.